This T cell receptor beta chain derives from a study of Ad26.COV2.S vaccination and SARS-CoV-2 variants. Study summary: Once, or twice with 56 days between doses, Ad26.COV2.S was given intramuscularly.

Study-wide results and limits: Total responses of T cells may have been underestimated by the analyses of TCR breadth and depth. Vaccinated individuals (as opposed to placebo recipients) had higher spike-specific TCR breadth.

Regarding this clone: Its antigen is unidentified.

Only in-frame clones appear in the TCRdb table, and some are missing; sequencing was by immunoSEQ multiplex PCR. Found here are about 320,000 clones, around 90% of them singletons; the top ten hold over 5%. The CDR3 is 18 residues long. V lost 3 bases to trimming and J lost 4 bases; unmatched junction nucleotides: 13. Germline loops: CDR1 SGHDT, CDR2 YYEEEE. As for treatment: roughly 20 received Ad26.COV2.S at low or high dose, single or two shots; several received placebo; per-sample allocation not given. Samples analyzed were those drawn on day 63 after the first vaccine or placebo injection. Donation came from an adult in Boston who was aged 18-55 years.

This chain links TRBV5-6 with TRBJ1-1, with 12 positions matching TRBD1. The TCR originated in a person aged 18-60 years who received the Ad26.COV2.S COVID-19 vaccine or a placebo. This material consisted of peripheral blood, taken in a trial of Ad26.COV2.S vaccine versus placebo. The CDR3 DNA sequence: TGTGCCAGCAGCTCGTTCTTCTTTCCGGGACAGGGGGCCACTGAAGCTTTCTTT. Translation gives CASSSFFFPGQGATEAFF.